The next 18 T cell receptor beta chains were all read from a single sample in a study of CD8+ T cells in alopecia areata (dated by TCRdb to the late 2010s). Library prep was done by the immunoSEQ multiplex PCR assay. For TCR sequencing, RNA was extracted from every sample and reverse transcribed into cDNA to serve as template. The clones in this table, taken by TCRdb from immuneACCESS, are in-frame only. Not every clone is retained; where verified, under half of the shortfall comes from an unresolved V gene, and the cause of the rest is unknown. This sample holds 200,000 or so clones; around 43% were observed only once. The ten largest clones add up to roughly 2.6% of the sample. What the treatment or condition label conveys for this sample: oral pan-JAK inhibitor, 5-10 mg twice daily. The source material was CD4+ T cells sorted from blood, sampled at approximately week 36, from a patient treated with tofacitinib. The receptors stem from a human donor with alopecia areata.

The chain recombines TRBV11-2 with TRBJ2-1; D is perhaps TRBD2 (6 bases). V was clipped by 7 bases and J by 4 bases, with 17 bases between them. In germline, CDR1 is SGHAT, CDR2 FQNNGV. CDR3 length: 15 amino acids. In nucleotides, the CDR3 is TGTGCCAGCACCAGAGCGGGTGGGCAGTACAATGAGCAGTTCTTC. Protein sequence: CASTRAGGQYNEQFF.

The chain recombines TRBV7-9 with TRBJ2-1; D gene unclear. This CDR3 comprises 12 residues. Germline V lookup: CDR1 SEHNR, CDR2 FQNEAQ (reference sequence). Trimming removed 1 base from V and 7 bases from J, with 5 bases in between. Here the CDR3 DNA reads TGTGCCAGCAGCTTAGTCGGGAATGAGCAGTTCTTC. Encoded protein: CASSLVGNEQFF.

The chain is built from TRBV30 and TRBJ2-7; no clear D gene. V was clipped by 0 bases and J by 4 bases, with 4 bases between them. This CDR3 comprises 11 residues. Germline CDR1 is GTSNPN and CDR2 is SVGIG (reference sequence). DNA of the CDR3: TGTGCCTGGAGTGTACGGTACGAGCAGTACTTC. This translates into CAWSVRYEQYF. The variable domain in full, completed from reference TRBV30 and TRBJ2-7, reads SQTIHQWPATLVQPVGSPLSLECTVEGTSNPNLYWYRQAAGRGLQLLFYSVGIGQISSEVPQNLSASRPQDRQFILSSKKLLLSDSGFYLCAWSVRYEQYFGPGTRLTVT.

This clone showed up just a few times. One end of the junction fails to match germline, which may point to a read error. The CDR3 is CSVEGTGAPDTQYF. DNA for the CDR3: TGCAGCGTGGAAGGGACAGGGGCACCAGATACGCAGTATTTT. V is TRBV29-1 and J is TRBJ2-3, with 10 bases that match TRBD1. This CDR3 spans 14 amino acids. Germline values: CDR1 SQVTM, CDR2 ANQGSEA.

The chain links TRBV27 to TRBJ2-5, with 7 bases that match TRBD1. Looked up from germline, CDR1 is MNHEY and CDR2 is SMNVEV (reference sequence). Trimming removed 6 bases from V and 5 bases from J; junction bases left unmatched: 6. The CDR3 covers 13 residues. The CDR3 here is CASSPGTAETQYF. In DNA, the CDR3 is TGTGCCAGCAGCCCCGGGACAGCGGAGACCCAGTACTTC.

The V gene is TRBV6-5, the J gene TRBJ1-5; D remains unclear. The CDR3 covers 12 residues. In germline, CDR1 is MNHEY, CDR2 SVGAGI. V was clipped by 6 bases and J by 0 bases, with 3 bases between them. The CDR3 region has the DNA TGTGCCAGCAGAGCTAGCAATCAGCCCCAGCATTTT. Its protein is CASRASNQPQHF.

This clone was picked up a small number of times. The V and J genes are TRBV27 and TRBJ2-2, with D possibly TRBD1 on 5 matching bases. The CDR3 contains 13 residues. Germline-derived CDR1 and CDR2 are MNHEY and SMNVEV (reference sequence). V lost 11 bases and J 7 bases, leaving 17 bases between the germline ends. CDR3 sequence: CAGWTPYNGELFF. The CDR3 bases are TGTGCCGGCTGGACACCTTACAACGGGGAGCTGTTTTTT.

V and J are TRBV5-6 and TRBJ2-5, with D uncertain. CDR3 length equals 11 residues. Germline lookup yields CDR1 SGHDT and CDR2 YYEEEE. Deletions cut 2 bases from V and 9 bases from J, with 8 bases between. As DNA, the CDR3 is TGTGCCAGCAGCTTCACCGGAGCCCAGTACTTC. Translation gives CASSFTGAQYF.

On this clone itself: The sample carries other DNA sequences with the same CDR3. This chain joins TRBV29-1 and TRBJ2-5; D uncertain. This CDR3 region has 10 residues. V shed 5 bases and J shed 4 bases, with 5 bases lying between them. The germline gives CDR1 SQVTM, CDR2 ANQGSEA. CDR3 in DNA: TGCAGCGTTCATGGAGAGACCCAGTACTTC. It encodes CSVHGETQYF.

This clone occurred a few times. CDR3 region: CASSPKANVLTF. The CDR3 bases are TGTGCCAGCAGCCCCAAGGCCAACGTCCTGACTTTC. J is TRBJ2-6 and V is TRBV7-9; no clear D. The CDR3 is 12 amino acids. V dropped 5 bases and J dropped 6 bases, with 5 bases sitting between them. Germline CDR1 and CDR2: SEHNR and FQNEAQ (reference sequence).

A few counts support this clone. CDR3 coding DNA: TGTGCCAGCAGCCCCCCCGGGCAGGGTAGGACAGATACGCAGTATTTT. It translates to CASSPPGQGRTDTQYF. The rearrangement uses TRBV5-4 and TRBJ2-3, with D maybe TRBD1 (5 bases). Deletions cut 4 bases from V and 3 bases from J, with 18 bases between. The germline gives CDR1 SGHNT, CDR2 YYREEE (reference sequence). This CDR3 contains 16 residues.

Here the CDR3 DNA reads TGTGCCACCAGCAGGGCCGGTCGGGTCTATGGCTACACCTTC. Protein product: CATSRAGRVYGYTF. The chain employs TRBV15 and TRBJ1-2, with D uncertain. The CDR3 runs to 14 residues. The germline V and J ends were trimmed by 3 bases and 4 bases, with 12 bases remaining between them. Germline V gene data show CDR1 as LNHNV and CDR2 as YYDKDF (reference sequence).

The chain is built from TRBV29-1 and TRBJ2-5, with a tentative D call TRBD1 (6 bases). There are 14 residues in the CDR3. Germline assignment: CDR1 SQVTM and CDR2 ANQGSEA. The ends were cut back, 7 bases at V and 4 bases at J, with 19 bases in the middle. CDR3 coding DNA: TGCAGCGCGAAAACAGGGCTGGTGGGAGAGACCCAGTACTTC. Amino acid sequence: CSAKTGLVGETQYF.

The chain combines TRBV15 with TRBJ2-1; TRBD1 matches at 9 bases. J lost 5 bases, V lost 5 bases, and 4 bases had no gene match. The CDR3 is made up of 14 amino acids. CDR1 and CDR2 (germline): LNHNV, YYDKDF (reference sequence). The CDR3 sequence: CATSGQGLHNEQFF. For the CDR3, the DNA is TGTGCCACCAGCGGACAGGGGCTCCACAATGAGCAGTTCTTC.

This clone came up a few times. Written as DNA, the CDR3 is TGTGCCAGCAGTCTCTATTCTAGCGGGTGGTACAATGAGCAGTTCTTC. Its translation is CASSLYSSGWYNEQFF. The V and J genes are TRBV27 and TRBJ2-1; TRBD2 matches 8 bases. Per germline, CDR1 MNHEY and CDR2 SMNVEV (reference sequence). This CDR3 contains 16 residues. The J segment lost 4 bases and the V segment lost 5 bases, leaving 10 bases of the junction unmatched.

The rearrangement links TRBV28 to TRBJ2-7, with TRBD2 as a possible D gene (5 bases). Deletions cut 8 bases from V and 2 bases from J, with 13 bases between. The CDR3 is made up of 13 amino acids. Per the germline V gene, CDR1 is MDHEN and CDR2 is SYDVKM. The CDR3 coding sequence is TGTGCCAGCTGGGGAGTTGGAACCTACGAGCAGTACTTC. It specifies CASWGVGTYEQYF.

The V and J genes are TRBV29-1 and TRBJ2-7; TRBD1 agrees at 8 bases. The V gene end was trimmed by 1 base and the J gene end by 1 base; junction bases not matched to a gene: 3. CDR3 size: 14 residues. Per the germline V gene, CDR1 is SQVTM and CDR2 is ANQGSEA. The CDR3 nucleotides are TGCAGCGTTGAAGCACAGGGGGGATCCTACGAGCAGTACTTC. This gives the protein CSVEAQGGSYEQYF.

This clone appeared a few times. The rearrangement uses TRBV4-3 and TRBJ2-3; 8 bases map to TRBD2. The CDR3 is made up of 17 amino acids. Trimming cost V 0 bases and J 3 bases; bases outside gene matches: 8. Per germline, CDR1 LGHNA and CDR2 YSLEER. This CDR3 is CASSQEFGLAGTDTQYF. CDR3 bases: TGCGCCAGCAGCCAAGAATTTGGACTAGCCGGAACAGATACGCAGTATTTT.